This TCR beta chain was documented in a study of blood T cell repertoires in COVID-19. Study at large: The study drew acute and convalescent COVID-19 samples from the United States, Italy and Spain. Sample material is recorded as cDNA or gDNA derived from T cells, B-cell-depleted T cells, or PBMCs.

Authors' processing steps: Quantification of nucleated cells was approximated via reference gene primer amplification. TCRdb's copy holds only in-frame clones and misses some; the assay was immunoSEQ multiplex PCR. D and trimming come from the DNA, and the V and J calls and clone size come from that table. In the table there are approximately 80,000 clones, 60% to 85% of which are singletons. The J segment lost 5 bases and the V segment lost 2 bases, leaving 3 bases of the junction unmatched. Germline-derived CDR1 and CDR2 are SGHTA and FQGNSA. CDR3 length: 14 residues. This clone was observed a handful of times.

The TCR comes from a human donor in a cohort sampled during active COVID-19. Sequencing was performed on peripheral blood. The chain links TRBV7-2 to TRBJ2-4, with 7 bases aligning to TRBD2. The CDR3 DNA reads as TGTGCCAGCAGCTTAAACCGGGGGGAAAACATTCAGTACTTC. Translated, it gives CASSLNRGENIQYF.